Below, one T cell receptor (beta chain) is given with its context. Antigen unknown. This sample is part of a study of shared clonotypes between healthy human individuals. Findings of the study overall: What naive subsets generally showed was a larger estimated richness than memory subsets showed. Roughly 5.3% of naive CD4 clonotypes were common to a few donors.

Here immunoSEQ multiplex PCR was the method, and the copy in TCRdb shows in-frame clones only, minus some. The sample has some 2.4 million clones; under 95% are singletons. The sample comprised naive CD4+ T cells from PBMCs. The sample's subset: CD45RA+ positively selected. This TCR derives from a man between 18 and 35 years old in good health. Some clones in this sample may be carry-over from other donors' samples.

The CDR3 region has the DNA TGCGCCAGCAGCTTCGATCCAACAGGGCAGGGAGCCGACGAGCAGTACTTC. Translating gives CASSFDPTGQGADEQYF. This chain links TRBV5-1 with TRBJ2-7; tentative D call: TRBD1 (6 bases). CDR1 is SGHRS and CDR2 is YFSETQ in the germline V gene. The CDR3 contains 17 residues. V was trimmed by 2 bases and J by 5 bases, leaving 23 bases between them.